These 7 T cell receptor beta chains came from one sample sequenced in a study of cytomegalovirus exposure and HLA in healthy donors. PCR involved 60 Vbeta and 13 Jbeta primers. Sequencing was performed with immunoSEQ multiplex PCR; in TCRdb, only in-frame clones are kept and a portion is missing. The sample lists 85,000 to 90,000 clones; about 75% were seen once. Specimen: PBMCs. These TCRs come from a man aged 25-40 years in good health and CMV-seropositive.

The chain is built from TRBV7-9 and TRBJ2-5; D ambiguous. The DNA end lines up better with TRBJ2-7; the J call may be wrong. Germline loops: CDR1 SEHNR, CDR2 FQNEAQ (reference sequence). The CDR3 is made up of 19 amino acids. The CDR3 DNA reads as TGTGCCAGCAGCCCCTACCCTGTGCCAAATCCTACTCTCTCCTACGAGCAGTACTTC. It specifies CASSPYPVPNPTLSYEQYF.

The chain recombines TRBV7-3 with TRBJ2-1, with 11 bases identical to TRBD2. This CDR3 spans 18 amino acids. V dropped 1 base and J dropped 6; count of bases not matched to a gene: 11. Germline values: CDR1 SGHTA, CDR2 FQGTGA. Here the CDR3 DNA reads TGTGCCAGCAGCTTAATTCCGACTAGCGGGGAAATGGCCAATGAGCAGTTCTTC. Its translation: CASSLIPTSGEMANEQFF.

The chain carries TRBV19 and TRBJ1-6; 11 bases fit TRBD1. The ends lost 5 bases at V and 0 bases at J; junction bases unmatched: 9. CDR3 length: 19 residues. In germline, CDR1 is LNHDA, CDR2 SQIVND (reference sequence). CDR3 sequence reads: CASSLWTGGERSYNSPLHF. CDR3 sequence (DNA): TGTGCCAGTAGTCTGTGGACAGGGGGCGAACGCTCCTATAATTCACCCCTCCACTTT.

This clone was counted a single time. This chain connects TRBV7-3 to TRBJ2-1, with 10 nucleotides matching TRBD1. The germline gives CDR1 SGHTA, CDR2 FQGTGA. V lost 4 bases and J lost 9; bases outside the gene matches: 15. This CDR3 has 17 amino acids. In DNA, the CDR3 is TGTGCCAGCAGCTCGACCGCCACAAGACAGGGGGCGCTTGAGCAGTTCTTC. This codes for CASSSTATRQGALEQFF.

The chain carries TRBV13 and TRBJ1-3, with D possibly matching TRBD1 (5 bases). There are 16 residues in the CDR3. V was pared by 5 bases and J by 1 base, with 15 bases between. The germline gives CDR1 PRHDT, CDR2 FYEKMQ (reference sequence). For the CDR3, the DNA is TGTGCCAGCAGCCCCGTCAGGGCCCAATCTGGAAACACCATATATTTT. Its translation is CASSPVRAQSGNTIYF.

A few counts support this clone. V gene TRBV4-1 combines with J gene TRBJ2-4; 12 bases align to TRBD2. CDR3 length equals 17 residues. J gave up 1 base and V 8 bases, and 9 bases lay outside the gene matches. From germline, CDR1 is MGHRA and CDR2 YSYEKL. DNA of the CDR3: TGCGCCAGCTCTAGCGGGGGGGTTTATCTGGCCAAAAACATTCAGTACTTC. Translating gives CASSSGGVYLAKNIQYF.

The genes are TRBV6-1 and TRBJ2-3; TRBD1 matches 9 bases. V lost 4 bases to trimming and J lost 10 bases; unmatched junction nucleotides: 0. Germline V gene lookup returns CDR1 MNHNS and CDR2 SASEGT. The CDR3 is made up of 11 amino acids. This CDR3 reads CASSGQGAQYF. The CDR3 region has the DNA TGTGCCAGCAGTGGACAGGGGGCGCAGTATTTT.